A single sample is the source of the 24 T cell receptor beta chains below, sequenced in a study of blood T cell repertoires in COVID-19. Clones were read by immunoSEQ multiplex PCR, and TCRdb kept only the in-frame ones, dropping some. The sample has 250,000 or so clones, about 90% seen once. Material: peripheral blood. These receptors all stem from an older woman with COVID-19, enrolled during active disease.

The chain combines TRBV4-3 with TRBJ1-1; 7 positions match TRBD1. The CDR3 extends over 14 amino acids. V was pared by 4 bases and J by 4 bases, with 6 bases of the junction left unmatched. Germline V gene lookup returns CDR1 LGHNA and CDR2 YSLEER. CDR3 DNA sequence: TGCGCCAGCAGCCGTTGGACAGGTTCCACTGAAGCTTTCTTT. This codes for CASSRWTGSTEAFF.

This rearrangement joins TRBV7-9 to TRBJ1-2, with no clear D. The CDR3 has 15 amino acids. V lost 1 base, J lost 1 base, and 10 bases lay in between. Germline V lookup: CDR1 SEHNR, CDR2 FQNEAQ (reference sequence). The CDR3 nucleotides read TGTGCCAGCAGCTTAGATAGTCCGATTAACTATGGCTACACCTTC. Protein: CASSLDSPINYGYTF.

The genes are TRBV19 and TRBJ2-6; D not certain. CDR1 LNHDA and CDR2 SQIVND come from the germline V gene (reference sequence). The CDR3 totals 13 residues. Trimming took off 4 bases at V and 4 bases at J, with 5 bases between the two ends. As DNA, the CDR3 is TGTGCCAGTAGTAATAGCGGGGCCAACGTCCTGACTTTC. Its protein is CASSNSGANVLTF.

V and J are TRBV10-3 and TRBJ2-2; D remains ambiguous. V gave up 6 bases and J gave up 1 base, with 6 bases separating them. Germline V gives CDR1 ENHRY, CDR2 SYGVKD. The CDR3 runs 13 residues. The CDR3 DNA sequence: TGTGCCATCAGGGCAGGGAACACCGGGGAGCTGTTTTTT. Translating it yields CAIRAGNTGELFF.

This chain joins TRBV18 and TRBJ1-1; TRBD1 matches 9 bases. This CDR3 contains 15 residues. Unmatched junction bases numbered 6, after V lost 1 base and J lost 6 bases. Germline V gene lookup returns CDR1 KGHSH and CDR2 LQKENI. The CDR3 DNA reads TGTGCCAGCTCACCACGGACAGGGGTAAGAGCTGAAGCTTTCTTT. It encodes CASSPRTGVRAEAFF.

The chain links TRBV4-3 to TRBJ1-2; perhaps TRBD1 as D (6 bases). CDR1 is LGHNA and CDR2 is YSLEER in the germline V gene. Trimming left V 5 bases short and J 8 bases short, with 15 bases between. The CDR3 totals 13 residues. The CDR3 DNA follows: TGCGCCAGCAGCGCCACAGGGTTGGAGGGCTACACCTTC. Encoded protein: CASSATGLEGYTF.

This chain uses TRBV4-3 with TRBJ1-5; 7 bases match TRBD1. The CDR3 runs 16 residues. The germline V gene encodes CDR1 LGHNA and CDR2 YSLEER. V lost 2 bases and J lost 3; bases outside the gene matches: 7. The CDR3 sequence is CASSQTYGQANQPQHF. CDR3 DNA sequence: TGCGCCAGCAGCCAAACTTACGGACAGGCCAATCAGCCCCAGCATTTT.

CDR3 protein: CASSWSTAGVYNEQFF. In DNA form, the CDR3 reads TGTGCCAGCAGCTGGTCGACGGCGGGGGTGTACAATGAGCAGTTCTTC. This chain uses TRBV13 with TRBJ2-1; TRBD2 matches 7 bases. V shed 4 bases and J 4 bases; nucleotides not matched to a gene: 10. CDR3 length equals 16 residues. The germline V gene encodes CDR1 PRHDT and CDR2 FYEKMQ (reference sequence).

The V and J genes are TRBV15 and TRBJ2-3; D uncertain. Germline CDR1 LNHNV, CDR2 YYDKDF (reference sequence). CDR3 length equals 13 residues. The V end lost 1 base, the J end lost 4 bases, and 6 bases lay between the germline ends. This chain's CDR3 is CATSRGPADTQYF. The CDR3 region has the DNA TGTGCCACCAGCAGAGGGCCCGCAGATACGCAGTATTTT.

This chain links TRBV5-1 with TRBJ1-5; D is unclear. Trimming removed 5 bases from V and 0 bases from J, with 6 bases in between. The CDR3 has 13 amino acids. Germline CDR1 SGHRS, CDR2 YFSETQ. The CDR3 DNA sequence: TGCGCCAGCAGGGAGAATAGCAATCAGCCCCAGCATTTT. It is translated as CASRENSNQPQHF.

This sequence joins TRBV5-1 and TRBJ1-1; 7 positions match TRBD1. Trimming at V came to 6 bases and at J to 1 base, leaving 3 bases not matched to a gene. The CDR3 is 13 residues long. The germline V gene encodes CDR1 SGHRS and CDR2 YFSETQ. The CDR3 nucleotides are TGCGCCAGCAACAGACAGGGGAACACTGAAGCTTTCTTT. Translated, it gives CASNRQGNTEAFF.

The chain couples TRBV15 to TRBJ1-2, with TRBD1 identical over 8 bases. V shed 5 bases, J shed 6 bases, and the junction held 11 bases outside the gene matches. CDR1 and CDR2 (germline): LNHNV, YYDKDF (reference sequence). This CDR3 has 15 residues. CDR3 sequence: CATSGSGGAWDGYTF. The DNA for the CDR3 is TGTGCCACCAGCGGTTCAGGGGGCGCCTGGGATGGCTACACCTTC.

J is TRBJ2-3 and V is TRBV6-5; tentatively, D is TRBD2 (6 bases). The V and J ends lost 0 bases and 1 base respectively, with 11 bases between them. Germline values: CDR1 MNHEY, CDR2 SVGAGI. This CDR3 has 16 amino acids. The chain's CDR3 is CASSYSGDFGTDTQYF. The CDR3 region has the DNA TGTGCCAGCAGTTACTCGGGGGACTTTGGCACAGATACGCAGTATTTT.

This sequence joins TRBV9 and TRBJ2-2, with 13 nucleotides matching TRBD2. V lost 3 bases and J lost 7; bases outside the gene matches: 9. Germline assignment: CDR1 SGDLS and CDR2 YYNGEE. The CDR3 consists of 17 residues. The CDR3 DNA sequence: TGTGCCAGCAGCGCTACTAGCGGGGGGGCCTTTAGCGGGGAGCTGTTTTTT. Translated: CASSATSGGAFSGELFF.

This clone has just one count. This sequence joins TRBV19 and TRBJ1-6; TRBD1 matches 12 bases. In germline, CDR1 is LNHDA, CDR2 SQIVND (reference sequence). Germline trimming cut 6 bases from V and 9 bases from J; bases unmatched to any gene: 3. The CDR3 contains 14 residues. The DNA of the CDR3 is TGTGCCAGTAGCGGGACAGGGGGCGGTTCACCCCTCCACTTT. Protein product: CASSGTGGGSPLHF.

Note on this clone: A read error may produce the germline difference seen at one junction end. The chain links TRBV7-7 to TRBJ2-3; D possibly corresponds to TRBD2 (6 bases). There are 14 residues in the CDR3. Germline-derived CDR1 and CDR2 are SSHAT and FNYEAQ (reference sequence). CDR3 DNA: TGTGCTAGCAGCTTAGGGACTAGCACAGATACGCAGTATTTT. Translated: CASSLGTSTDTQYF.

The CDR3 region is CASSPDLGRGRFEAFF. The CDR3 DNA follows: TGCGCCAGCAGCCCTGATTTGGGCAGGGGGAGATTTGAAGCTTTCTTT. This chain joins TRBV5-1 and TRBJ1-1; 7 bases align to TRBD1. The germline gives CDR1 SGHRS, CDR2 YFSETQ. The CDR3 is 16 amino acids. J gave up 7 bases and V 4 bases, and 16 bases lay outside the gene matches.

The chain links TRBV4-1 to TRBJ1-2; 8 nucleotides line up with TRBD1. Germline V lookup: CDR1 MGHRA, CDR2 YSYEKL. This CDR3 region has 15 residues. V shed 3 bases and J 4 bases; nucleotides not matched to a gene: 7. Here the CDR3 DNA reads TGCGCCAGCAGCCAGACAGGGGTAATAATCTATGGCTACACCTTC. Encoded protein: CASSQTGVIIYGYTF.

The J gene is TRBJ2-2, the V gene TRBV12-3 or TRBV12-4; D remains ambiguous. CDR3 size: 13 residues. V was pared by 5 bases and J by 4 bases, with 8 bases between. The CDR3 nucleotides read TGTGCCAGCAGTATAGACACCACCGGGGAGCTGTTTTTT. Translating it yields CASSIDTTGELFF.

This rearrangement joins TRBV25-1 to TRBJ1-1; TRBD1 aligns across 7 bases. The CDR3 runs to 15 residues. Germline CDR1 MGHDK, CDR2 SYGVNS. V shed 6 bases, J shed 0 bases, and the junction held 7 bases outside the gene matches. The CDR3: CASSPWGQLNTEAFF. The CDR3 bases are TGTGCCAGCAGCCCTTGGGGACAGTTGAACACTGAAGCTTTCTTT. The full variable domain, its missing parts supplied by reference TRBV25-1 and TRBJ1-1, is EADIYQTPRYLVIGTGKKITLECSQTMGHDKMYWYQQDPGMELHLIHYSYGVNSTEKGDLSSESTVSRIRTEHFPLTLESARPSHTSQYLCASSPWGQLNTEAFFGQGTRLTVV.

The J gene is TRBJ1-1, the V gene TRBV21-1; the table names TRBD1, a call not compared with the DNA. TRBV21-1 constitutes a pseudogene. The CDR3 is 16 amino acids. CDR3 region: CASSKITLQGNTEAFF. In nucleotides, the CDR3 is TGTGCCAGCAGCAAAATAACCCTGCAGGGGAACACTGAAGCTTTCTTT.

On this clone itself: A junction end diverges from the germline sequence, so it may reflect a read error. This chain joins TRBV6-4 and TRBJ2-4; D is perhaps TRBD2 (7 bases). Germline V gene data show CDR1 as MRHNA and CDR2 as SNTAGT. The CDR3 is made up of 13 amino acids. The CDR3 DNA is TGCCCCACGGGGGGCCTAAGGAGACACATTCAGTACTTC. Protein product: CPTGGLRRHIQYF.

The chain uses TRBV11-2 and TRBJ2-7, with a tentative D call TRBD2 (6 bases). Deletions cut 1 base from V and 0 bases from J, with 13 bases between. The CDR3 is 16 amino acids. Per germline, CDR1 SGHAT and CDR2 FQNNGV. Here the CDR3 DNA reads TGTGCCAGCAGCTTAGGGGGCGGGATAGCCTCCTACGAGCAGTACTTC. It is translated as CASSLGGGIASYEQYF.

The chain combines TRBV2 with TRBJ1-2; no clear D. V shed 0 bases and J shed 4 bases, with 12 bases lying between them. Germline loops: CDR1 SNHLY, CDR2 FYNNEI. The length of the CDR3 is 15 residues. The DNA of the CDR3 is TGTGCCAGCAGTGAAGCGCTTGCCAGATCCTATGGCTACACCTTC. Its translation: CASSEALARSYGYTF.